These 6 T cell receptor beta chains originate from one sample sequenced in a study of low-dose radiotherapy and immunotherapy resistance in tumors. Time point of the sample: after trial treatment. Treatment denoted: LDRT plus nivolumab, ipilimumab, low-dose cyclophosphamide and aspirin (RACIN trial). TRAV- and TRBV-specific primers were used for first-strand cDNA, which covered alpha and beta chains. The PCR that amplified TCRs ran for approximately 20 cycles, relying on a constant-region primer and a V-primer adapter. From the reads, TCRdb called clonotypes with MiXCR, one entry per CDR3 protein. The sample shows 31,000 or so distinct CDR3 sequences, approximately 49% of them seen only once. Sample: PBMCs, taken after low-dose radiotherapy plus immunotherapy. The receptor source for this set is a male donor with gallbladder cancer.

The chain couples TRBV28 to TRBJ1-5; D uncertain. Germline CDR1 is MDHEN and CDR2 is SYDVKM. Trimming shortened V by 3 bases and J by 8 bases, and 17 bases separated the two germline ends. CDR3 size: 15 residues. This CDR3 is CASSLGSTNYKPQHF. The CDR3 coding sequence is TGTGCCAGCAGTTTGGGAAGCACCAACTACAAGCCCCAGCATTTT.

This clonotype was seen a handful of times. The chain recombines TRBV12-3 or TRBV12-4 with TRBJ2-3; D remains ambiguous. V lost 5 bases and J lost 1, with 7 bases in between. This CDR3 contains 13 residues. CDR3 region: CASSPTGTDTQYF. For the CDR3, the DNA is TGTGCCAGCAGTCCGACTGGCACAGATACGCAGTATTTT.

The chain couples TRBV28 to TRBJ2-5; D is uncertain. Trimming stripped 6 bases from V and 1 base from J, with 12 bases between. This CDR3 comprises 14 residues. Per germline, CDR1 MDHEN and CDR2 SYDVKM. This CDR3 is CASSVDPLQETQYF. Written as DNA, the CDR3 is TGTGCCAGCAGCGTAGATCCCCTCCAAGAGACCCAGTACTTC. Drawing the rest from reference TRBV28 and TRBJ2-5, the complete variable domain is DVKVTQSSRYLVKRTGEKVFLECVQDMDHENMFWYRQDPGLGLRLIYFSYDVKMKEKGDIPEGYSVSREKKERFSLILESASTNQTSMYLCASSVDPLQETQYFGPGTRLLVL.

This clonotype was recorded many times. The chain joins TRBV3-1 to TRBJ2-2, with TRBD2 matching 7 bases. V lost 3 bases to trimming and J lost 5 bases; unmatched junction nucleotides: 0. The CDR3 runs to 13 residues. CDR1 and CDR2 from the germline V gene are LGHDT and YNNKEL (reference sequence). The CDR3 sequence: CASSQRETGELFF. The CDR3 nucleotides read TGTGCCAGCAGCCAGCGGGAGACCGGGGAGCTGTTTTTT.

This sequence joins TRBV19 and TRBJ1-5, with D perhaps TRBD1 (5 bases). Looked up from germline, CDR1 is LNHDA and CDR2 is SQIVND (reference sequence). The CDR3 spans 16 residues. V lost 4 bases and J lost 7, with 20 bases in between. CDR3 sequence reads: CASSSTLIGGSQPQHF. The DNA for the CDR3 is TGTGCCAGTAGTAGTACCCTGATTGGGGGTTCCCAGCCCCAGCATTTT.

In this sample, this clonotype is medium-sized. CDR3 residues: CASTAQTVNSYNEQFF. The CDR3 nucleotides are TGTGCCAGCACCGCCCAGACAGTTAACTCCTACAATGAGCAGTTCTTC. The rearrangement uses TRBV6-2 or TRBV6-3 and TRBJ2-1; a possible D gene is TRBD1 (5 bases). This CDR3 contains 16 residues. Trimming stripped 7 bases from V and 0 bases from J, with 16 bases between. In germline, CDR1 is MNHEY, CDR2 SVGEGT.